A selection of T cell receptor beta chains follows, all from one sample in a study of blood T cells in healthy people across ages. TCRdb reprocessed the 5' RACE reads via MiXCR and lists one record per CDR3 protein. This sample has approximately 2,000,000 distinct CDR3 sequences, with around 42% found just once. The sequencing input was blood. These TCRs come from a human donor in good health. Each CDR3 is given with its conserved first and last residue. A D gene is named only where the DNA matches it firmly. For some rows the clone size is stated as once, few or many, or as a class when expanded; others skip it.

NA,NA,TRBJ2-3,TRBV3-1,CASSHRPASTDTQYF,TGTGCCAGCAGCCATCGTCCAGCTAGCACAGATACGCAGTATTTT
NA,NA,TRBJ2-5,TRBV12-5,CASGLPGPRETQYF,TGTGCTAGTGGCCTCCCGGGACCTAGAGAGACCCAGTACTTC
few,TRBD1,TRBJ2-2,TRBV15,CATSRDSGGETGELFF,TGTGCCACCAGCAGAGATTCAGGGGGCGAAACCGGGGAGCTGTTTTTT
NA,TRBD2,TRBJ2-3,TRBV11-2,CASSSHSGGRVTDTQYF,TGTGCCAGCAGCTCCCATTCGGGGGGGCGGGTCACAGATACGCAGTATTTT
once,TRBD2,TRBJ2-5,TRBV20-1,CSAPTGGAQETQYF,TGCAGTGCTCCCACGGGAGGTGCACAAGAGACCCAGTACTTC
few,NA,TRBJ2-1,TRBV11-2,CASSLGPDLGLGNEQFF,TGTGCCAGCAGCTTAGGACCGGACCTGGGTCTGGGGAATGAGCAGTTCTTC
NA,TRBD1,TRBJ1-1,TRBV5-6,CASNPTGDVSEAFF,TGTGCCAGCAACCCTACAGGGGATGTCAGTGAAGCTTTCTTT
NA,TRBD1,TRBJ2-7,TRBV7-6,CASSLGQGGLNEQYF,TGTGCCAGCAGCCTCGGACAGGGAGGTTTGAACGAGCAGTACTTC
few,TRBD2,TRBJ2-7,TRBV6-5,CASSSSTSGAYLGQYF,TGTGCCAGCAGTTCCTCGACTAGCGGGGCCTACTTAGGGCAGTACTTC
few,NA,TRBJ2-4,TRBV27,CASSFGQGKNIQYF,TGTGCCAGCAGTTTCGGGCAGGGAAAAAACATTCAGTACTTC
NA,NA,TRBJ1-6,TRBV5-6,CASSLDRYSPLHF,TGTGCCAGCAGCTTGGATCGCTATTCACCCCTCCACTTT
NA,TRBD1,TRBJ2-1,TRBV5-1,CASSSDQDREQFF,TGCGCCAGCAGCTCGGATCAGGACAGGGAGCAGTTCTTC
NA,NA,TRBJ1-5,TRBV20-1,CSARALSDWHF,TGCAGTGCTAGGGCCCTTTCCGATTGGCATTTT
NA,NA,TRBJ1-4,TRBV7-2,CASSPTIAANEKLFF,TGTGCCAGCAGCCCAACTATTGCAGCTAATGAAAAACTGTTTTTT
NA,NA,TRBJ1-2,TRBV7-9,CASSSSTWANYGYTF,TGTGCCAGCAGCTCTTCGACCTGGGCTAACTATGGCTACACCTTC
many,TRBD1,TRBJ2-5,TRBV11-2,CASTKDRLLETQYF,TGTGCCAGCACCAAGGACAGGCTACTAGAGACCCAGTACTTC
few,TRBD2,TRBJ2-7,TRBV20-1,CSARPASGGAYEQYF,TGCAGTGCTAGGCCCGCTAGCGGGGGGGCCTACGAGCAGTACTTC
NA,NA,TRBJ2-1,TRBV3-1,CASSLTLQGREQFF,TGTGCCAGCAGTCTAACCCTACAGGGAAGGGAGCAGTTCTTC
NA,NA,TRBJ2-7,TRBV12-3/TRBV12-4,CASRPRPSSYEQYF,TGTGCCAGCAGGCCCAGGCCGAGCTCCTACGAGCAGTACTTC
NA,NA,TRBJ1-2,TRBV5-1,CASSRDGTSNYGYTF,TGCGCCAGCAGCAGGGACGGAACCTCTAACTATGGCTACACCTTC
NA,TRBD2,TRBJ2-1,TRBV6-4,CASSEGTSGVYEQFF,TGTGCCAGCAGTGAGGGGACTAGCGGGGTCTATGAGCAGTTCTTC
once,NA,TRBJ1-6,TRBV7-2,CASSLESSSYNSPLHF,TGTGCCAGCAGCTTAGAGTCGAGCTCCTATAATTCACCCCTCCACTTT
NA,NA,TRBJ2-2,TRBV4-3,CASSQDPLVPGELFF,TGCGCCAGCAGCCAAGATCCACTAGTACCCGGGGAGCTGTTTTTT
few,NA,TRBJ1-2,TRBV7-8,CASSYRPTAGYTF,TGTGCCAGCAGCTATAGACCCACGGCTGGCTACACCTTC
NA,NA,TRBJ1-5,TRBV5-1,CASSLEGVGQPQHF,TGTGCCAGCAGCTTGGAGGGGGTGGGGCAGCCCCAGCATTTT
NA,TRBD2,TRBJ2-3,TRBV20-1,CSAMFLAASTDTQYF,TGCAGTGCTATGTTCCTAGCGGCTAGCACAGATACGCAGTATTTT
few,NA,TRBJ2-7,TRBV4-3,CASSQDFGTGLYEQYF,TGCGCCAGCAGCCAAGATTTTGGGACTGGGCTCTACGAGCAGTACTTC
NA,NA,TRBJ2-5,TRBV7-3,CASSRRAQETQYF,TGTGCCAGCAGTAGAAGGGCGCAAGAGACCCAGTACTTC
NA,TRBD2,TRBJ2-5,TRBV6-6,CASRAGGYQETQYF,TGTGCCAGTAGAGCGGGGGGCTACCAAGAGACCCAGTACTTC
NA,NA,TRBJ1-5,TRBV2,CASSKGAQPQHF,TGTGCCAGCAGTAAGGGAGCTCAGCCCCAGCATTTT
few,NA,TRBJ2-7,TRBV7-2,CASSSGVVGVISYEQYF,TGTGCCAGCAGCTCGGGTGTTGTGGGGGTAATCTCCTACGAGCAGTACTTC
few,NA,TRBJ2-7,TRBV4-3,CASSHLGGVSYEQYF,TGCGCCAGCAGCCACCTAGGGGGGGTCTCCTACGAGCAGTACTTC
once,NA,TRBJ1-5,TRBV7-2,CTSSRNRGPNQPQHF,TGTACCAGCAGCCGAAACCGGGGGCCCAATCAGCCCCAGCATTTT
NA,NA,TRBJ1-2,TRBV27,CASSSSRDLLHGYTF,TGTGCCAGCAGTTCTAGCCGGGACCTCCTCCATGGCTACACCTTC
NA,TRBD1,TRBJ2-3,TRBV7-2,CASSIQGKRTDTQYF,TGTGCCAGCAGCATACAGGGGAAACGCACAGATACGCAGTATTTT
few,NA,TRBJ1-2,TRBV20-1,CSAERVGDLTGGYTF,TGCAGTGCGGAGAGGGTTGGGGACCTAACGGGAGGCTACACCTTC
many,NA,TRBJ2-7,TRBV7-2,CASSPRGYEQYF,TGTGCCAGCAGCCCCCGGGGCTACGAGCAGTACTTC
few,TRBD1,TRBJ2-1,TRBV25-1,CASSERPGGINEQFF,TGTGCCAGCAGTGAAAGGCCAGGGGGCATCAATGAGCAGTTCTTC
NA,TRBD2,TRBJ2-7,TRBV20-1,CSARTSGFYEQYF,TGCAGTGCTAGAACTAGCGGGTTTTACGAGCAGTACTTC
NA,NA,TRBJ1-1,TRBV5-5,CASSPLAGTNTEAFF,TGTGCCAGCAGCCCACTAGCGGGGACGAACACTGAAGCTTTCTTT
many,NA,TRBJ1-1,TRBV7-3,CASSLMANTEAFF,TGTGCCAGCAGCCTCATGGCGAACACTGAAGCTTTCTTT
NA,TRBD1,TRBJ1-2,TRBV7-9,CASSLTSRDRAYGYTF,TGTGCCAGCAGCCTAACTTCCCGGGACAGGGCGTATGGCTACACCTTC
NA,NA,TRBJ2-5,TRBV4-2,CASSQDGGGWETQYF,TGTGCCAGCAGCCAGGACGGGGGCGGGTGGGAGACCCAGTACTTC
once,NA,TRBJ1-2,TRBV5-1,CASSDRSEYGYTF,TGCGCCAGCAGCGACAGATCAGAGTATGGCTACACCTTC
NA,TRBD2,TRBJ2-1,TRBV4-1,CASSQGALAGHNEQFF,TGCGCCAGCAGCCAAGGTGCTCTAGCGGGGCACAATGAGCAGTTCTTC
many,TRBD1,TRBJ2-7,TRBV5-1,CASSGTGTYEQYF,TGCGCCAGCAGCGGGACAGGAACCTACGAGCAGTACTTC
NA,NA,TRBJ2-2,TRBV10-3,CAITGLSGELFF,TGTGCCATCACAGGGTTATCCGGGGAGCTGTTTTTT
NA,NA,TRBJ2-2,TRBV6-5,CASTTARAPNTGELFF,TGTGCCAGCACCACCGCCAGGGCCCCGAACACCGGGGAGCTGTTTTTT
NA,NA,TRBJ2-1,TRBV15,CATSRHAEAGHEQFF,TGTGCCACCAGCAGACACGCCGAAGCAGGACATGAGCAGTTCTTC
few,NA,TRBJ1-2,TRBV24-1,CATSSRTMGGYTF,TGTGCCACCAGTTCACGGACTATGGGGGGCTACACCTTC
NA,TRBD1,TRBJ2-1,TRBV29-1,CSAAGTGSNEQFF,TGCAGCGCTGCCGGGACAGGGAGCAATGAGCAGTTCTTC
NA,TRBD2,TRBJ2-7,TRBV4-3,CASSQAGGMDEQYF,TGCGCCAGCAGCCAGGCGGGGGGGATGGACGAGCAGTACTTC
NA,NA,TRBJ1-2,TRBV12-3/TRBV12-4,CASTTQPGAYGYTF,TGTGCCAGCACCACCCAGCCGGGGGCTTATGGCTACACCTTC
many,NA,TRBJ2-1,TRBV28,CASSLLWRGGYNEQFF,TGTGCCAGCAGTTTATTATGGCGGGGAGGCTACAATGAGCAGTTCTTC
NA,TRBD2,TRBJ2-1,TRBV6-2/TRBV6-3,CASSKSGGNNEQFF,TGTGCCAGCAGTAAAAGCGGGGGAAACAATGAGCAGTTCTTC
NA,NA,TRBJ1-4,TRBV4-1,CASSQEQGLPNEKRFF,TGCGCCAGCAGCCAAGAACAAGGGCTCCCTAATGAAAAACGGTTTTTT
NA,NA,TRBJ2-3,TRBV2,CASIRTEFNTQYF,TGTGCCAGCATACGGACAGAGTTCAATACGCAGTATTTT
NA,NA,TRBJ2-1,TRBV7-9,CASSYPWLATYNEQFF,TGTGCCAGCAGCTACCCGTGGCTAGCGACCTACAATGAGCAGTTCTTC
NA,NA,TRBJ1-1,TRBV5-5,CASSPFHYTEAFF,TGTGCCAGCAGCCCCTTTCATTACACTGAAGCTTTCTTT
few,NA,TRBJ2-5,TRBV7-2,CASSLQGRQEGTQYF,TGTGCCAGCAGCTTACAGGGGCGGCAGGAGGGGACCCAGTACTTC